This TCR beta chain was sequenced during a study of post-analysis software for immune sequencing data. Prepared TCR beta cDNA libraries contained unique molecular identifiers. TCRdb passed the PCR reads through MiXCR, listing each CDR3 protein once. Among fewer than 900,000 distinct CDR3 sequences listed, roughly 46% were seen once. Germline CDR1 SEHNR, CDR2 FQNEAQ (reference sequence). The V end lost 5 bases, the J end lost 4 bases, and 13 bases lay between the germline ends. The CDR3 length is 14 residues. Concerning this clonotype itself: The antigen is not known.

The study, taken as a whole, reports: When compared against controls, multiple sclerosis patients showed significantly lower normalized Chao1 diversity. Comparison of patients with controls showed five TRBV segments more frequent in patients, TRBV5-6, TRBV5-1 and TRBV20-1 among them. Same-batch samples co-clustered strongly by F measure.

This clonotype was obtained from a girl between 10 and 17 years old with multiple sclerosis. J is TRBJ2-3 and V is TRBV7-9; D gene ambiguous. The material sequenced was blood. For the CDR3, the DNA is TGTGCCAGCAGCCACCAGTCCAAGGCAGATACGCAGTATTTT. This translates into CASSHQSKADTQYF. The entire variable domain, with the rest obtained from reference TRBV7-9 and TRBJ2-3, is as follows: DTGVSQNPRHKITKRGQNVTFRCDPISEHNRLYWYRQTLGQGPEFLTYFQNEAQLEKSRLLSDRFSAERPKGSFSTLEIQRTEQGDSAMYLCASSHQSKADTQYFGPGTRLTVL.